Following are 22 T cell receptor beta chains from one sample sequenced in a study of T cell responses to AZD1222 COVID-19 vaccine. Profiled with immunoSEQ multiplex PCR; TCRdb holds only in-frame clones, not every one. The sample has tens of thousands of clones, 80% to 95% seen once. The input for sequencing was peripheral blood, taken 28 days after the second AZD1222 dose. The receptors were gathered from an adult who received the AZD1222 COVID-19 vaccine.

This chain's CDR3 is CASTTPGREAFF. In nucleotides, the CDR3 is TGTGCCAGCACCACTCCCGGGAGGGAAGCTTTCTTT. The chain couples TRBV2 to TRBJ1-1; D unresolved. CDR3 length: 12 residues. From germline, CDR1 is SNHLY and CDR2 FYNNEI. The ends were cut back, 7 bases at V and 8 bases at J, with 14 bases in the middle.

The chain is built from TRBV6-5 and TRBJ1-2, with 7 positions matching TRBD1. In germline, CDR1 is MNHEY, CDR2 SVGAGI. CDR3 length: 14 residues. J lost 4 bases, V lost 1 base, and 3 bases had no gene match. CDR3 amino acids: CASSYLGGGYGYTF. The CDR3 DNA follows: TGTGCCAGCAGTTACTTAGGGGGCGGCTATGGCTACACCTTC.

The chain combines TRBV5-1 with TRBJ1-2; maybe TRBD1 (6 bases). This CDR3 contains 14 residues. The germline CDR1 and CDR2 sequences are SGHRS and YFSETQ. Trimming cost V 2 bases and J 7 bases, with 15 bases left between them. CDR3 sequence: CASSLVPGAGGYTF. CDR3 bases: TGCGCCAGCAGCTTAGTTCCGGGGGCGGGTGGCTACACCTTC.

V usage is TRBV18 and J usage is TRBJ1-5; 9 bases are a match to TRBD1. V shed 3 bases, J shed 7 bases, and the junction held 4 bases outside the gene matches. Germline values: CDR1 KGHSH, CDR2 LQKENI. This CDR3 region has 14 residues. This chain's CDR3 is CASSPGTGKQPQHF. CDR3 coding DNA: TGTGCCAGCTCACCCGGGACAGGGAAACAGCCCCAGCATTTT.

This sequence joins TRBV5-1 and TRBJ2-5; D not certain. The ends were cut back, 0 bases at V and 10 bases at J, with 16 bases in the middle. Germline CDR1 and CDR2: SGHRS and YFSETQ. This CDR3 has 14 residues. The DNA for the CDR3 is TGCGCCAGCAGCTTGGAGTCGGCCCGTTCGGTCCAGTACTTC. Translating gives CASSLESARSVQYF.

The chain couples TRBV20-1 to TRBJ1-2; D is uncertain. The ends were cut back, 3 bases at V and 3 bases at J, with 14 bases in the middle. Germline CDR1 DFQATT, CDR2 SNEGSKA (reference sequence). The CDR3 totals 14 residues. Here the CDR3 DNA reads TGCAGTGCTAGTAAAAATCGACGGGACTATGGCTACACCTTC. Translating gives CSASKNRRDYGYTF.

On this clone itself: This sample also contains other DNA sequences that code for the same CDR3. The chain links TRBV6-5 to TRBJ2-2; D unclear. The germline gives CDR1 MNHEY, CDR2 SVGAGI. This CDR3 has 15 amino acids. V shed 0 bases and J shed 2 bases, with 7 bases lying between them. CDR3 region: CASSYSFLNTGELFF. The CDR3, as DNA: TGTGCCAGCAGTTACTCTTTCCTTAACACCGGGGAGCTGTTTTTT.

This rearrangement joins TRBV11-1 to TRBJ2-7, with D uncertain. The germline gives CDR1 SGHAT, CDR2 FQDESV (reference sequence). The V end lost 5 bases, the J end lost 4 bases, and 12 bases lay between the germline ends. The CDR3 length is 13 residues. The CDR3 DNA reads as TGTGCCAGCAGCCGCAGTCCGGTTTACGAGCAGTACTTC. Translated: CASSRSPVYEQYF.

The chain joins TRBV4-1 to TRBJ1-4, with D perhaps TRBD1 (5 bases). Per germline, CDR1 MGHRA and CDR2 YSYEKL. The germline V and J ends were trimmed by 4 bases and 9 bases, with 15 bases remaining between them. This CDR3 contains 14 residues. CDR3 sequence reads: CASSPGSGGKKLFF. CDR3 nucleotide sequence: TGCGCCAGCAGCCCGGGGTCCGGGGGGAAAAAACTGTTTTTT.

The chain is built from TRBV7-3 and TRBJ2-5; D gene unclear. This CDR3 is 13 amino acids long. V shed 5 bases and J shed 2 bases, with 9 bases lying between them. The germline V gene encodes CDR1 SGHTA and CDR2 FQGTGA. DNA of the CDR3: TGTGCCAGCAGCGACGGGTCTCAAGAGACCCAGTACTTC. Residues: CASSDGSQETQYF.

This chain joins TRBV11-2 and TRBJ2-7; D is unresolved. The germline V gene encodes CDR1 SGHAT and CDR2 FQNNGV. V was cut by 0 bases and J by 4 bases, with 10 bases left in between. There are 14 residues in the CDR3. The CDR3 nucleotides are TGTGCCAGCAGCTTAGATTCCCCGGGTTACGAGCAGTACTTC. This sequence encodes CASSLDSPGYEQYF.

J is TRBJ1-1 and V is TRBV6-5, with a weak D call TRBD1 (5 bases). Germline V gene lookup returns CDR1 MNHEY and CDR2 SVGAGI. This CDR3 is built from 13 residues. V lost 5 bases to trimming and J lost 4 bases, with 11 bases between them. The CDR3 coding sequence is TGTGCCAGCAGTCGCAGGGATATCACTGAAGCTTTCTTT. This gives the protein CASSRRDITEAFF.

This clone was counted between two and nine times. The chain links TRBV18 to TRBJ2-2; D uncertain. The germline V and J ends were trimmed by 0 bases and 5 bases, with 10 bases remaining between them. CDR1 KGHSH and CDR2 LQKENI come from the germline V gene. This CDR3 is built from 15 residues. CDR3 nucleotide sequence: TGTGCCAGCTCACCACCTGGGCAACGGACCGGGGAGCTGTTTTTT. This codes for CASSPPGQRTGELFF.

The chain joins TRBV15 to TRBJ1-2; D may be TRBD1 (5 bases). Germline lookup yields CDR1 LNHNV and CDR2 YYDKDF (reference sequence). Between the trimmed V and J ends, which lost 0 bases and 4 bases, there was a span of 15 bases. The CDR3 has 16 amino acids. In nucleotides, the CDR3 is TGTGCCACCAGCAGAGATGGAAGGGCCGGGGGCTATGGCTACACCTTC. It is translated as CATSRDGRAGGYGYTF.

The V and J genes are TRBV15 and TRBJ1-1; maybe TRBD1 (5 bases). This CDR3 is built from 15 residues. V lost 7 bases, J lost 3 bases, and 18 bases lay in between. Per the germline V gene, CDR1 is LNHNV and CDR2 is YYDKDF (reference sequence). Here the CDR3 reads CATTGGGATDTEAFF. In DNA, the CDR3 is TGTGCCACCACCGGGGGTGGGGCCACGGACACTGAAGCTTTCTTT.

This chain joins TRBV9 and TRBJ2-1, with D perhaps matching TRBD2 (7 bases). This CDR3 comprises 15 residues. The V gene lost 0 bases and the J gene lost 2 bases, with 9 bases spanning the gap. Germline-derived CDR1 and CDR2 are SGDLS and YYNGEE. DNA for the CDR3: TGTGCCAGCAGCGTAGGCGGGGGCACCTACAATGAGCAGTTCTTC. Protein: CASSVGGGTYNEQFF.

The CDR3 sequence: CAISERTSGGSWAPDTQYF. The CDR3 nucleotides are TGTGCCATCAGTGAGAGGACTAGCGGGGGGTCATGGGCTCCAGATACGCAGTATTTT. The rearrangement links TRBV10-3 to TRBJ2-3; 14 nucleotides match TRBD2. The CDR3 sequence is 19 residues long. Germline CDR1 ENHRY, CDR2 SYGVKD. J was trimmed by 4 bases and V by 2 bases; bases with no gene match: 11.

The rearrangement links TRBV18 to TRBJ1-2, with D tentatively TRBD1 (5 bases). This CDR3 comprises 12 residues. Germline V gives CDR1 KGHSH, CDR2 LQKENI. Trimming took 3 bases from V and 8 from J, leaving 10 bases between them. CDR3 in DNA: TGTGCCAGCTCACCTGACAGTTACGGCTACACCTTC. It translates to CASSPDSYGYTF.

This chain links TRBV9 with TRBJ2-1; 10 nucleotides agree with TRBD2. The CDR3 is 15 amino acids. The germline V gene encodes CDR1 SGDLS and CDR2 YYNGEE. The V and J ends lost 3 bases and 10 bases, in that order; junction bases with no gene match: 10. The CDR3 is CASSASGSLGQEQFF. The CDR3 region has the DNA TGTGCCAGCAGCGCTAGCGGGAGCTTAGGACAGGAGCAGTTCTTC.

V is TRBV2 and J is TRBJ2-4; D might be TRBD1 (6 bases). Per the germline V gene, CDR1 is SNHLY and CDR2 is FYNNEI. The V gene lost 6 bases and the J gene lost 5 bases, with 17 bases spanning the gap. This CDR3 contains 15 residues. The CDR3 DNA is TGTGCCAGCAGCGATCCAGGGGTGGTTGAAAACATTCAGTACTTC. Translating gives CASSDPGVVENIQYF.

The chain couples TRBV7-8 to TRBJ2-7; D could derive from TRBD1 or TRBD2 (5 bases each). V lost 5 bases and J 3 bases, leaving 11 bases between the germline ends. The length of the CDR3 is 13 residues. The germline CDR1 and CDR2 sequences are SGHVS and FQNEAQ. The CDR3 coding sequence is TGTGCCAGCAGCCCCGGGACGGGCTACGAGCAGTACTTC. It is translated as CASSPGTGYEQYF.

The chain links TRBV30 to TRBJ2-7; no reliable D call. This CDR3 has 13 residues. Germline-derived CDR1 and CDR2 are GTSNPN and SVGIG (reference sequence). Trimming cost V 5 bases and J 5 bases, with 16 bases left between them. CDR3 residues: CAWHTLRTNEQYF. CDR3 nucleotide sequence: TGTGCCTGGCATACCCTGAGAACTAACGAGCAGTACTTC.